This is a list of T cell receptor beta chains from one sample in a study of cytomegalovirus exposure and HLA in healthy donors. Libraries were prepared by immunoSEQ multiplex PCR; TCRdb keeps only in-frame clonotypes and omits some of them. The repertoire holds about 200,000 clones, with around 79% as singletons. Sequenced: PBMCs. Receptors originate from a male donor in good health and CMV-seropositive. Both conserved end residues are part of each CDR3. A D gene is named only where the DNA matches it firmly. Size is omitted from some rows. Given values are once, few, many or a class for expanded clones.

j_call v_call d_call clone_size cdr3_nt cdr3_aa
TRBJ2-1 TRBV6-5 TRBD2 NA TGTGCCAGCAGTTACTCCGGGACTAGCAGTCTGGGGCAGTTCTTC CASSYSGTSSLGQFF
TRBJ2-7 TRBV6-5 TRBD2 few TGTGCCAGCAGTTACTCCGGTAGCGGGGCCCCCTACGAGCAGTACTTC CASSYSGSGAPYEQYF
TRBJ2-1 TRBV19 NA NA TGTGCCAGTAGTACCGGGGTCCCTTTCGCCGCTTCCAATGAGCAGTTCTTC CASSTGVPFAASNEQFF
TRBJ2-5 TRBV7-8 TRBD1 NA TGTGCCAGCAGCTTAGCGCCAGGGGGTATCCAAGAGACCCAGTACTTC CASSLAPGGIQETQYF
TRBJ2-5 TRBV4-1 TRBD2 once TGCGCCAGCAGCCAAGTAGAATCGGGGGGAGGCGAGACCCAGTACTTC CASSQVESGGGETQYF
TRBJ2-2 TRBV5-4 TRBD1 few TGTGCCAGCAGCCTCCGGGCTGGACAGGGGGGGACCGGGGAGCTGTTTTTT CASSLRAGQGGTGELFF
TRBJ2-1 TRBV18 NA NA TGTGCCAGCTCTCCCTCGACTAACTACAATGAGCAGTTCTTC CASSPSTNYNEQFF
TRBJ1-2 TRBV28 NA NA TGTGCCAGCTCCTTTAGGACAGCCTATGGCTACACCTTC CASSFRTAYGYTF
TRBJ2-5 TRBV11-2 TRBD1 NA TGTGCCAGCAGCTTAGGGGGGACAGACCAAGAGACCCAGTACTTC CASSLGGTDQETQYF
TRBJ1-1 TRBV5-6 TRBD1 NA TGTGCCAGCAGCTACGCGACAGGGGGTTACACTGAAGCTTTCTTT CASSYATGGYTEAFF
TRBJ2-7 TRBV7-2 NA few TGTGCCAGCAGCTTAGGAGGGTCCGCCTACGAGCAGTACTTC CASSLGGSAYEQYF
TRBJ1-1 TRBV4-3 NA NA TGCGCCAGCAGCCAAGATTATCCGACGGGGATGGAAGCTTTCTTT CASSQDYPTGMEAFF
TRBJ2-6 TRBV5-4 NA few TGTGCCAGCAGCTGGGGAGAGGGCAGACCTTCTGGGGCCAACGTCCTGACTTTC CASSWGEGRPSGANVLTF
TRBJ1-6 TRBV27 NA few TGTGCCAGCAGTCGAAGGACAGCGAATTCACCCCTCCACTTT CASSRRTANSPLHF
TRBJ1-2 TRBV11-2 NA NA TGTGCCAGCAGCCCCTGGGGGGGCGAAGCTAACTATGGCTACACCTTC CASSPWGGEANYGYTF
TRBJ1-2 TRBV6-6 NA NA TGTGCCAGCACCCCCGGGGGGGGCGGCTACACCTTC CASTPGGGGYTF
TRBJ2-3 TRBV5-4 TRBD2 NA TGTGCCAGCAGCTCCTTACTAGCGGGTCCTAGCACAGATACGCAGTATTTT CASSSLLAGPSTDTQYF
TRBJ1-3 TRBV2 NA NA TGTGCCAGCAGCGCAGGACACCTCTCTGGAAACACCATATATTTT CASSAGHLSGNTIYF
TRBJ2-5 TRBV4-3 NA NA TGCGCCAGCAGCCAAGGGCCTCAAGAGACCCAGTACTTC CASSQGPQETQYF
TRBJ2-3 TRBV27 TRBD2 NA TGTGCCAGTCGGCCAGCGGGGGTCACAGATACGCAGTATTTT CASRPAGVTDTQYF
TRBJ1-3 TRBV7-2 NA NA TGTGCCAGCAGCCTTACAGCTGGAAACACCATATATTTT CASSLTAGNTIYF